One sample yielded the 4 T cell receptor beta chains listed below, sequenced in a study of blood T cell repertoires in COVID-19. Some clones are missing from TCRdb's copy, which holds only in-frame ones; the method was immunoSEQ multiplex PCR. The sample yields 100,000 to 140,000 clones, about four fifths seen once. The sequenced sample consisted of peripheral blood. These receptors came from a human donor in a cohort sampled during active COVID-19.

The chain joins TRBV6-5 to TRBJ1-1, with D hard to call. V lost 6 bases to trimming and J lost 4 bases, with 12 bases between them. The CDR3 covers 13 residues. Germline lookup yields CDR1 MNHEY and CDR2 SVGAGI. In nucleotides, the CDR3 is TGTGCCAGCAGGGGAGAAGAGGCCACTGAAGCTTTCTTT. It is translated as CASRGEEATEAFF.

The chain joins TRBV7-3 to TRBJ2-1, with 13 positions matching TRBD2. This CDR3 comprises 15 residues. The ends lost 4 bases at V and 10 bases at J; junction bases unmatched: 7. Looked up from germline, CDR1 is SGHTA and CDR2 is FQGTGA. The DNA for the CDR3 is TGTGCCAGCAGCTACGGACTAGCGGGAGTAGGGGAGCAGTTCTTC. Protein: CASSYGLAGVGEQFF.

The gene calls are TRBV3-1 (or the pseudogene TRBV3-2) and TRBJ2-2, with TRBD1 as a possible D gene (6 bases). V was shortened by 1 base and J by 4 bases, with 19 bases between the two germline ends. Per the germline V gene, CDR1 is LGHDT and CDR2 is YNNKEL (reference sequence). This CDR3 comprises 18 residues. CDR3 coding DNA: TGTGCCAGCAGCCAAGCGAGTGGGGGCGTCTCTCGCACCGGGGAGCTGTTTTTT. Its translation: CASSQASGGVSRTGELFF.

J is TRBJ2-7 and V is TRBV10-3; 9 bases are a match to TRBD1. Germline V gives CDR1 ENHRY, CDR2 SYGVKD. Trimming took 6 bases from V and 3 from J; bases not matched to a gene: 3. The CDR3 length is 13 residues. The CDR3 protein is CAIRAGQGYEQYV. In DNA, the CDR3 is TGTGCCATCAGAGCGGGACAGGGCTACGAGCAGTACGTC.